This passage covers 7 T cell receptor beta chains from one sample sequenced in a study of tissue T cells after allogeneic stem cell transplantation. Sequencing used immunoSEQ multiplex PCR; TCRdb keeps in-frame clones, though not all of them. The repertoire consists of more than 10,000 clones, with roughly two fifths occurring once and the leading ten covering less than 2%. Time point indicated: mouse harvest day 7 after allogeneic transplant. Tail vein injection delivered 10^7 T-cell-depleted bone marrow cells and 10^6 splenic CD5+ T cells. Sequenced material: skin. The receptors stem from a female BALB/c mouse given C57BL/6 T cells with graft-versus-host disease after an allogeneic hematopoietic cell transplant.

This clone is judged medium-sized. The listed genes are named as in mouse. With the read ending 1 residue before the CDR3 end, the germline J gene is used to fill in that end. This sequence joins TRBV26 and TRBJ2-2; D not resolved. The CDR3 totals 12 residues. Germline V gene data show CDR1 as KGHPV and CDR2 as FQNQEV (reference sequence). Trimming took 2 bases from V and 7 from J, leaving 5 bases between them. CDR3 amino acids: CASSLMDGQLYF. The covered CDR3 bases are TGTGCCAGCAGTCTGATGGACGGGCAGCTCTAC.

To note about this clone: Gene and germline names: mouse. The DNA ends 1 residue before the CDR3 does, and the rest of the CDR3 is filled in from the germline J gene. The chain combines TRBV13-2 with TRBJ1-1, with D possibly being TRBD1 (5 bases). Germline V gene data show CDR1 as NNHNN and CDR2 as SYGAGS (reference sequence). Trimming stripped 5 bases from V and 7 bases from J, with 12 bases between. The CDR3 covers 12 residues. The CDR3 bases that were read are TGTGCCAGCGGAGAGGCAGGGAGAGAAGTCTTC. The encoded protein is CASGEAGREVF. The CDR3 as a whole reads CASGEAGREVFF.

Notes on this clone: Genes and germline come from the mouse. The CDR3 end lies 1 residue beyond the end of the read and is filled in from the germline J gene. The V gene is TRBV26, the J gene TRBJ1-2; D is possibly TRBD1 (6 bases). CDR1 and CDR2 (germline): KGHPV, FQNQEV (reference sequence). V dropped 6 bases and J dropped 0 bases, with 14 bases sitting between them. This CDR3 contains 15 residues. The CDR3 bases that were read are TGTGCCAGCAGACGTCCCGGGACATCAAACTCCGACTACACC. Its protein is CASRRPGTSNSDYT. The entire CDR3 protein reads CASRRPGTSNSDYTF.

As concerns this clone: Gene names and germline refer to mouse. The read terminates 1 residue ahead of where the CDR3 ends, so the germline J gene completes it. The chain employs TRBV3 and TRBJ1-1; D gene uncertain. V lost 2 bases and J lost 0, with 7 bases in between. The V gene's germline CDR1 is SNHLY and CDR2 FYNGKV (reference sequence). The CDR3 covers 14 residues. The CDR3 sequence is CASSLQTANTEVFF. Partial CDR3 DNA: TGTGCCAGCAGCTTACAGACTGCAAACACAGAAGTCTTC.

About this clone: The genes and germline here are from mouse. The missing CDR3 end, 1 residue past where the read stops, is filled in from the germline J gene. The chain joins TRBV23 to TRBJ1-3; TRBD1 reflects the table's D call only, with no check against the DNA. Germline CDR1 KGHTA, CDR2 FQNQQP. The CDR3 sequence is 14 residues long. CDR3 sequence: CSSSSGTAGNTLYF. CDR3 DNA, as far as it was read: TGCTCCAGCAGTTCCGGGACAGCTGGAAATACGCTCTAT.

To note about this clone: Gene names refer to mouse genes. The CDR3 is cut off 1 residue early in the read; its end comes from the germline J gene. The chain employs TRBV5 and TRBJ2-7; 8 nucleotides match TRBD2. Germline-derived CDR1 and CDR2 are LGHNA and YNLKQL (reference sequence). J lost 2 bases, V lost 4 bases, and 7 bases had no gene match. The CDR3 spans 15 residues. CDR3 sequence: CASSPLGGGAYEQYF. CDR3 bases read: TGTGCCAGCAGCCCTCTGGGGGGAGGGGCCTATGAACAGTAC.

On this clone: Gene names and germline refer to mouse. The missing CDR3 end, 1 residue past where the read stops, is filled in from the germline J gene. The chain joins TRBV26 to TRBJ2-1, with D perhaps TRBD1 or TRBD2 (6 bases each). CDR3 length: 15 residues. Trimming removed 0 bases at V and 2 bases at J, with 8 bases between. Germline V gene data show CDR1 as KGHPV and CDR2 as FQNQEV (reference sequence). The DNA read from the CDR3 is TGTGCCAGCAGTCTGTCTGGGGGCGACTATGCTGAGCAGTTC. Translating it yields CASSLSGGDYAEQF. The full CDR3 reads CASSLSGGDYAEQFF.